This TCR beta chain appears in the sequencing data of a study of blood T cell repertoires in COVID-19. Overall study: Nucleic acid was either cDNA or gDNA, and it came from T cells, B-cell-depleted T cells, or PBMCs.

Generated by immunoSEQ multiplex PCR, the TCRdb table keeps only in-frame clones and is missing some. The repertoire has a few hundred thousand clones, approximately 85% of them found once; the top ten carry around 6.9%. The specimen sequenced was peripheral blood. This receptor was taken from a human donor in a cohort sampled during active COVID-19.

Here the CDR3 reads CASSLAKGQGAFGANVLTF. In nucleotides, the CDR3 is TGTGCCAGCAGCTTAGCAAAGGGACAGGGGGCGTTTGGGGCCAACGTCCTGACTTTC. This rearrangement joins TRBV7-6 to TRBJ2-6; 12 nucleotides agree with TRBD1. CDR3 length: 19 amino acids. V lost 0 bases, J lost 3 bases, and 6 bases stayed unmatched. Germline V CDR1 and CDR2: SGHVS, FNYEAQ.